The 28 T cell receptor beta chains reported below all come from one sample, sequenced in a study of OX40 agonist ivuxolimab in advanced cancers. Sequencing used immunoSEQ multiplex PCR; TCRdb keeps in-frame clones, though not all of them. The table shows 75,000 to 100,000 clones, with under 95% occurring only once. Sequenced here: CD4+ or CD8+ T cells sorted from blood, sampled in a trial of the OX40 agonist ivuxolimab. These receptors were taken from an adult with an advanced solid tumor such as melanoma, head and neck, liver or kidney cancer.

The V and J genes are TRBV12-5 and TRBJ1-5; D is ambiguous. The length of the CDR3 is 13 residues. CDR1 is LGHNT and CDR2 is FRNRAP in the germline V gene. The V end lost 1 base, the J end lost 2 bases, and 3 bases lay between the germline ends. The chain's CDR3 is CASGLEGNQPQHF. CDR3 nucleotide sequence: TGTGCTAGTGGTTTGGAAGGCAATCAGCCCCAGCATTTT.

CDR3 sequence: CASSLASTGGHTDTQYF. Written as DNA, the CDR3 is TGTGCCAGCAGCTTGGCCTCAACGGGAGGACACACAGATACGCAGTATTTT. This chain joins TRBV5-4 and TRBJ2-3; TRBD2 matches at 7 bases. Germline V gene sequence: CDR1 SGHNT, CDR2 YYREEE (reference sequence). With V trimmed by 0 bases and J by 2 bases, 9 bases remained unmatched. The CDR3 is 17 residues long. The full variable domain, its missing parts supplied by reference TRBV5-4 and TRBJ2-3, is ETGVTQSPTHLIKTRGQQVTLRCSSQSGHNTVSWYQQALGQGPQFIFQYYREEENGRGNFPPRFSGLQFPNYSSELNVNALELDDSALYLCASSLASTGGHTDTQYFGPGTRLTVL.

The rearrangement uses TRBV11-3 and TRBJ2-2; unclear D gene. This CDR3 contains 12 residues. Germline V lookup: CDR1 SGHNT, CDR2 YENEEA. Between the trimmed V and J ends, which lost 2 bases and 2 bases, there was a span of 0 bases. The CDR3 DNA reads TGTGCCAGCAGCTTAAACACCGGGGAGCTGTTTTTT. Its protein product is CASSLNTGELFF.

The chain uses TRBV6-5 and TRBJ1-3; 7 bases are a match to TRBD1. Germline-derived CDR1 and CDR2 are MNHEY and SVGAGI. J gave up 4 bases and V 5 bases, and 8 bases lay outside the gene matches. The CDR3 loop spans 15 amino acids. Written as DNA, the CDR3 is TGTGCCAGCAGTCCGACACAGGGGCCGGGAAACACCATATATTTT. Residues: CASSPTQGPGNTIYF.

This chain joins TRBV9 and TRBJ2-2, with TRBD2 identical over 12 bases. CDR3 length equals 17 residues. In germline, CDR1 is SGDLS, CDR2 YYNGEE. Unmatched junction bases numbered 12, after V lost 3 bases and J lost 9 bases. This chain's CDR3 is CASSEAGTSGQYRELFF. The CDR3 coding sequence is TGTGCCAGCAGCGAAGCCGGGACTAGCGGGCAGTATCGGGAGCTGTTTTTT.

The V gene is TRBV2, the J gene TRBJ2-1; D perhaps matches TRBD1 (5 bases). The V gene's germline CDR1 is SNHLY and CDR2 FYNNEI. Trimming left V 7 bases short and J 10 bases short, with 20 bases between. This CDR3 is 14 amino acids long. CDR3 sequence: CASTGNFQGDEQFF. The DNA for the CDR3 is TGTGCCAGCACCGGCAACTTCCAGGGCGACGAGCAGTTCTTC.

In this sample, this clone turned up once. The chain joins TRBV11-2 to TRBJ2-1; perhaps TRBD2 as D (6 bases). Trimming pared 1 base from V and 4 bases from J, leaving 11 bases between. The germline CDR1 and CDR2 sequences are SGHAT and FQNNGV. The CDR3 runs 15 residues. Here the CDR3 reads CASSLVSGPYNEQFF. The CDR3, as DNA: TGTGCCAGCAGCTTAGTTAGCGGACCTTACAATGAGCAGTTCTTC.

This clone was seen once. This chain uses TRBV7-7 with TRBJ2-7; D may correspond to TRBD1 or TRBD2 (5 bases each). The ends were cut back, 3 bases at V and 0 bases at J, with 12 bases in the middle. Germline V lookup: CDR1 SSHAT, CDR2 FNYEAQ (reference sequence). The CDR3 contains 15 residues. The DNA of the CDR3 is TGTGCCAGCAGCTTCGGGGACGGACTCTCCTACGAGCAGTACTTC. Translation gives CASSFGDGLSYEQYF.

This clone appeared once. The chain links TRBV18 to TRBJ2-7; the match to TRBD1 covers 9 bases. The germline CDR1 and CDR2 sequences are KGHSH and LQKENI. There are 15 residues in the CDR3. With 4 bases clipped from V and 0 bases from J, the junction kept 4 bases outside the gene matches. The DNA for the CDR3 is TGTGCCAGCTCACAGACAGGGGGAAGCTCCTACGAGCAGTACTTC. Translation gives CASSQTGGSSYEQYF.

This clone occurred a few times. The genes are TRBV4-2 and TRBJ2-2; TRBD1 matches 7 bases. The germline CDR1 and CDR2 sequences are LGHNA and YNFKEQ. The CDR3 extends over 13 amino acids. With 2 bases clipped from V and 9 bases from J, the junction kept 3 bases outside the gene matches. The CDR3 region has the DNA TGTGCCAGCAGCCAAACACAGGGGTGGGAGCTGTTTTTT. The encoded protein is CASSQTQGWELFF.

The V gene is TRBV10-3, the J gene TRBJ2-7, with TRBD2 identical over 9 bases. V dropped 5 bases and J dropped 7; count of bases not matched to a gene: 9. The CDR3 length is 14 residues. CDR1 ENHRY and CDR2 SYGVKD come from the germline V gene. As DNA, the CDR3 is TGTGCCATCAGTCCCAGCGGGGGGAAAAGTGAGCAGTACTTC. Its protein is CAISPSGGKSEQYF.

This chain uses TRBV5-6 with TRBJ2-3; D ambiguous. The CDR3 contains 16 residues. CDR1 SGHDT and CDR2 YYEEEE come from the germline V gene. Trimming stripped 0 bases from V and 0 bases from J, with 11 bases between. The CDR3 nucleotides read TGTGCCAGCAGCTTGGAGGGATACGTTAGCACAGATACGCAGTATTTT. Residues: CASSLEGYVSTDTQYF.

The chain recombines TRBV5-1 with TRBJ1-1, with D possibly matching TRBD1 (5 bases). Looked up from germline, CDR1 is SGHRS and CDR2 is YFSETQ. There are 14 residues in the CDR3. V lost 3 bases and J 3 bases, leaving 12 bases between the germline ends. The CDR3 sequence is CASSSDGGDTEAFF. The CDR3 nucleotides read TGCGCCAGCAGCTCAGACGGGGGGGACACTGAAGCTTTCTTT.

As for this clone: Other DNA sequences of this sample code for an identical CDR3. The V call is TRBV18, the J call TRBJ2-3, with 9 bases aligning to TRBD1. V was pared by 6 bases and J by 3 bases, with 4 bases of the junction left unmatched. Germline V lookup: CDR1 KGHSH, CDR2 LQKENI. The CDR3 has 14 amino acids. The CDR3 is CASSPGTGTDTQYF. Here the CDR3 DNA reads TGTGCCAGCTCTCCAGGGACAGGGACAGATACGCAGTATTTT.

The chain links TRBV2 to TRBJ2-7, with D hard to call. V dropped 7 bases and J dropped 2 bases, with 6 bases sitting between them. Germline CDR1 reads SNHLY; CDR2 reads FYNNEI. CDR3 length: 11 amino acids. The CDR3 protein is CASMQAYEQYF. DNA of the CDR3: TGTGCCAGCATGCAGGCCTACGAGCAGTACTTC.

The chain recombines TRBV27 with TRBJ2-3; 7 bases agree with TRBD2. CDR3 length: 15 residues. J gave up 2 bases and V 5 bases, and 7 bases lay outside the gene matches. Germline CDR1 reads MNHEY; CDR2 reads SMNVEV (reference sequence). The CDR3 sequence is CASSLLSGATDTQYF. CDR3 bases: TGTGCCAGCAGTCTCCTGAGCGGGGCCACAGATACGCAGTATTTT.

V is TRBV4-3 and J is TRBJ1-5; D unclear. CDR1 is LGHNA, CDR2 YSLEER, per germline. The V end lost 0 bases, the J end lost 3 bases, and 9 bases lay between the germline ends. The CDR3 loop spans 15 amino acids. CDR3 nucleotides: TGCGCCAGCAGCCAAGAGGGAGGATACAATCAGCCCCAGCATTTT. It specifies CASSQEGGYNQPQHF.

The rearrangement links TRBV5-4 to TRBJ2-7, with a tentative D call TRBD1 (6 bases). Germline CDR1 reads SGHNT; CDR2 reads YYREEE (reference sequence). The CDR3 has 14 residues. With 5 bases removed from V and 5 bases from J, the gap between germline ends came to 17 bases. The CDR3 loop reads CASSIPQGQNEQYF. For the CDR3, the DNA is TGTGCCAGCAGTATACCACAGGGACAAAACGAGCAGTACTTC.

The chain uses TRBV5-1 and TRBJ2-7; D possibly corresponds to TRBD2 (6 bases). This CDR3 has 15 amino acids. The V and J ends lost 4 bases and 5 bases respectively, with 19 bases between them. The germline V gene encodes CDR1 SGHRS and CDR2 YFSETQ. CDR3 nucleotide sequence: TGCGCCAGCAGCCCGATTGGCGGGAATATCAACGAGCAGTACTTC. Its translation is CASSPIGGNINEQYF.

The rearrangement links TRBV11-3 to TRBJ1-1; D unresolved. The germline V gene encodes CDR1 SGHNT and CDR2 YENEEA. The CDR3 has 13 residues. The V and J ends lost 0 bases and 1 base respectively, with 3 bases between them. CDR3 in amino acids: CASSLERNTEAFF. The CDR3 DNA sequence: TGTGCCAGCAGCTTAGAGAGGAACACTGAAGCTTTCTTT.

V is TRBV5-4 and J is TRBJ2-6; D gene uncertain. The germline gives CDR1 SGHNT, CDR2 YYREEE (reference sequence). The V gene lost 3 bases and the J gene lost 0 bases, with 7 bases spanning the gap. The CDR3 has 15 amino acids. CDR3 bases: TGTGCCAGCAGCTCTCAGGTCTCTGGGGCCAACGTCCTGACTTTC. It translates to CASSSQVSGANVLTF.

V is TRBV5-5 and J is TRBJ1-5, with D possibly matching TRBD1 (5 bases). Germline V gives CDR1 SGHKS, CDR2 YYEKEE (reference sequence). V lost 0 bases to trimming and J lost 4 bases, with 11 bases between them. This CDR3 is 15 amino acids long. The CDR3 DNA reads as TGTGCCAGCAGCTTGGCCGGGGGTGGGAATCAGCCCCAGCATTTT. Translation gives CASSLAGGGNQPQHF. Based on the CDR3 plus reference TRBV5-5 and TRBJ1-5, the full variable domain is DAGVTQSPTHLIKTRGQQVTLRCSPISGHKSVSWYQQVLGQGPQFIFQYYEKEERGRGNFPDRFSARQFPNYSSELNVNALLLGDSALYLCASSLAGGGNQPQHFGDGTRLSIL.

The J gene is TRBJ2-4, the V gene TRBV27, with 9 bases fitting TRBD1. Trimming at V came to 4 bases and at J to 2 bases, leaving 6 bases not matched to a gene. The CDR3 consists of 16 residues. Germline values: CDR1 MNHEY, CDR2 SMNVEV (reference sequence). The CDR3 DNA sequence: TGTGCCAGCAGTTCCCTTGGGACAGGGACCAAAAACATTCAGTACTTC. Residues: CASSSLGTGTKNIQYF.

The chain uses TRBV10-2 and TRBJ2-3; D not certain. Per the germline V gene, CDR1 is WSHSY and CDR2 is SAAADI. The V end lost 7 bases, the J end lost 2 bases, and 13 bases lay between the germline ends. The CDR3 runs 14 residues. For the CDR3, the DNA is TGCGCCAGCAATCTCGGTGGAGACACAGATACGCAGTATTTT. It yields the protein CASNLGGDTDTQYF.

This chain connects TRBV30 to TRBJ2-1; D is perhaps TRBD1 or TRBD2 (5 bases each). V gave up 4 bases and J gave up 5 bases, with 15 bases separating them. Germline loops: CDR1 GTSNPN, CDR2 SVGIG (reference sequence). The CDR3 covers 14 residues. CDR3 DNA sequence: TGTGCCTGGAAGAACCGGGACCGAAACAATGAGCAGTTCTTC. Amino acids: CAWKNRDRNNEQFF.

The V call is TRBV10-3, the J call TRBJ1-2; D might be TRBD1 (5 bases). CDR1 is ENHRY, CDR2 SYGVKD, per germline. V was pared by 2 bases and J by 6 bases, with 10 bases between. The CDR3 is 13 amino acids. The CDR3 sequence is CAISEGQGHGYTF. The CDR3 DNA sequence: TGTGCCATCAGTGAGGGGCAGGGCCATGGCTACACCTTC.

This chain uses TRBV6-1 with TRBJ1-4; D might be TRBD1 (5 bases). The CDR3 contains 14 residues. V was shortened by 1 base and J by 8 bases, with 11 bases between the two germline ends. In germline, CDR1 is MNHNS, CDR2 SASEGT. CDR3 sequence: CASSEEGFGEKLFF. The CDR3 DNA is TGTGCCAGCAGTGAAGAGGGGTTCGGGGAAAAACTGTTTTTT.

J is TRBJ2-1 and V is TRBV9; no reliable D call. The V and J ends lost 6 bases and 0 bases respectively, with 16 bases between them. Germline CDR1 reads SGDLS; CDR2 reads YYNGEE. The CDR3 length is 16 residues. The CDR3 region is CASTRSGASSYNEQFF. CDR3 nucleotides: TGTGCCAGCACCCGTAGTGGAGCGAGCTCCTACAATGAGCAGTTCTTC.